The 10 T cell receptor beta chains below all came from one sample that was sequenced in a study of blood T cells in healthy people across ages. A sample-barcoded 5' primer and a J-beta primer mix were used in a second PCR of roughly 7 to 11 cycles. TCRdb re-analysed the 5' RACE reads in MiXCR, keeping a single row per CDR3 protein. The sample carries around 650,000 distinct CDR3 sequences, around 41% recorded once. Sequenced material: blood. These receptors were collected from a man aged 80 or over in good health.

This clonotype was seen repeatedly, ten times or more. The rearrangement links TRBV15 to TRBJ2-1; D perhaps matches TRBD1 (5 bases). This CDR3 spans 15 amino acids. The germline CDR1 and CDR2 sequences are LNHNV and YYDKDF (reference sequence). V was shortened by 0 bases and J by 6 bases, with 12 bases between the two germline ends. As DNA, the CDR3 is TGTGCCACCAGCAGAGACAGGGCGTGGGTCAATGAGCAGTTCTTC. It yields the protein CATSRDRAWVNEQFF.

This sequence joins TRBV28 and TRBJ1-1; the D is unclear. V was shortened by 5 bases and J by 7 bases, with 8 bases between the two germline ends. The CDR3 covers 11 residues. In germline, CDR1 is MDHEN, CDR2 SYDVKM. CDR3 loop: CASSTDIEAFF. In nucleotides, the CDR3 is TGTGCCAGCAGTACCGACATTGAAGCTTTCTTT.

This clonotype was observed a handful of times. The chain uses TRBV4-3 and TRBJ2-5, with TRBD2 as a possible D gene (5 bases). This CDR3 contains 16 residues. CDR1 and CDR2 from the germline V gene are LGHNA and YSLEER. The V gene lost 1 base and the J gene lost 0 bases, with 12 bases spanning the gap. The CDR3 loop is CASSQVGVGDQETQYF. CDR3 in DNA: TGCGCCAGCAGCCAAGTCGGGGTGGGAGACCAAGAGACCCAGTACTTC.

A remark on this clonotype: A junction end diverges from the germline sequence, so it may reflect a read error. V is TRBV3-1 and J is TRBJ1-2, with 7 bases identical to TRBD1. This CDR3 comprises 14 residues. CDR1 LGHDT and CDR2 YNNKEL come from the germline V gene (reference sequence). CDR3 bases: TGTGCCAGCGGCCAGGTGACAGGGAACTATGGCTACACCTTC. The encoded protein is CASGQVTGNYGYTF.

This clonotype came up a few times. The gene calls are TRBV12-3 or TRBV12-4 and TRBJ2-3; 8 bases agree with TRBD1. Losses at the gene ends were 6 bases for V and 1 base for J; bases not matched to a gene: 9. CDR3 length: 16 amino acids. The CDR3, as DNA: TGTGCCAGCAGCCCTTCGACAGGGGTGGGCACAGATACGCAGTATTTT. Protein product: CASSPSTGVGTDTQYF.

This clonotype was counted between two and nine times. The chain links TRBV5-1 to TRBJ2-2; D might be TRBD1 (6 bases). Per the germline V gene, CDR1 is SGHRS and CDR2 is YFSETQ. The CDR3 totals 14 residues. Trimming left V 1 base short and J 3 bases short, with 7 bases between. CDR3 coding DNA: TGCGCCAGCAGCTTGAGGACAGACACCGGGGAGCTGTTTTTT. This gives the protein CASSLRTDTGELFF.

This clonotype has a count of ten or more. V and J are TRBV12-3 or TRBV12-4 and TRBJ2-1; unclear D gene. This CDR3 region has 12 residues. Trimming removed 2 bases from V and 7 bases from J, with 6 bases in between. This CDR3 is CASSLRSNEQFF. CDR3 coding DNA: TGTGCCAGCAGTTTACGTAGTAATGAGCAGTTCTTC.

This clonotype appeared a few times. V is TRBV7-2 and J is TRBJ2-7; D is unresolved. Between the trimmed V and J ends, which lost 6 bases and 6 bases, there was a span of 9 bases. CDR3 length equals 11 residues. Germline lookup yields CDR1 SGHTA and CDR2 FQGNSA. The CDR3 DNA follows: TGTGCCAGCAGTTGGATGGGCGAGCAGTACTTC. It codes for CASSWMGEQYF.

This clonotype was seen only a few times. The chain links TRBV15 to TRBJ2-7; TRBD1 aligns across 8 bases. Germline-derived CDR1 and CDR2 are LNHNV and YYDKDF (reference sequence). CDR3 length equals 14 residues. The V segment lost 0 bases and the J segment 6 bases; nucleotides outside the gene matches: 4. In DNA form, the CDR3 reads TGTGCCACCAGCAGAGAGCAGGGGGCGAGCGAGCAGTACTTC. Its translation: CATSREQGASEQYF.

The V call is TRBV20-1, the J call TRBJ1-6, with 10 bases aligning to TRBD1. V gave up 6 bases and J gave up 10 bases; unmatched junction bases: 15. The germline V gene has CDR1 DFQATT and CDR2 SNEGSKA (reference sequence). This CDR3 is 16 amino acids long. CDR3 sequence reads: CSAHIPSGQGYSPLHF. CDR3 sequence (DNA): TGCAGTGCCCACATCCCCTCGGGACAGGGGTACTCACCCCTCCACTTT.